Below are 28 T cell receptor beta chains sequenced from a single sample in a study of T cells in Graves' hyperthyroidism and ophthalmopathy. Amplification yielded TCR beta CDR3 regions, with RNA transcripts as the source. HTBI primers were used for first-round RT-PCR of the TCR CDR3. TCRdb independently ran MiXCR on the multiplex PCR reads; one entry per CDR3 protein. The sample has about 280,000 distinct CDR3 sequences, approximately 26% seen once. Sequenced material: blood. All receptors derive from a man in his forties with Graves' hyperthyroidism that later progressed to Graves' ophthalmopathy.

The chain combines TRBV6-5 with TRBJ1-1; D not resolved. The CDR3 totals 16 residues. Trimming removed 3 bases at V and 4 bases at J, with 18 bases between. The V gene's germline CDR1 is MNHEY and CDR2 SVGAGI. The CDR3 loop reads CASSYARTSVATEAFF. CDR3 sequence (DNA): TGTGCCAGCAGTTATGCCCGGACGAGCGTGGCCACTGAAGCTTTCTTT.

This clonotype was seen ten or more times. The CDR3 sequence: CAGKDRDVEAQYF. CDR3 nucleotide sequence: TGTGCCGGCAAGGACAGGGATGTGGAGGCCCAGTACTTC. This rearrangement joins TRBV28 to TRBJ2-5; 8 bases match TRBD1. This CDR3 spans 13 amino acids. Germline V lookup: CDR1 MDHEN, CDR2 SYDVKM. V shed 11 bases, J shed 9 bases, and the junction held 14 bases outside the gene matches.

The V gene is TRBV28, the J gene TRBJ1-1; TRBD1 might be the D (6 bases). V was cut by 6 bases and J by 5 bases, with 16 bases left in between. Germline CDR1 MDHEN, CDR2 SYDVKM. The CDR3 covers 14 residues. The CDR3: CASSRTGQATEAFF. The DNA for the CDR3 is TGTGCCAGCAGCCGTACAGGGCAAGCGACTGAAGCTTTCTTT.

This chain joins TRBV20-1 and TRBJ2-7; D tentatively fits TRBD1 or TRBD2 (6 bases each). CDR1 DFQATT and CDR2 SNEGSKA come from the germline V gene (reference sequence). V dropped 8 bases and J dropped 7 bases, with 21 bases sitting between them. This CDR3 region has 13 residues. The CDR3 DNA sequence: TGCAGTTTCACCCGGGGCGGAGGGGGGGAGCAGTACTTC. Translated: CSFTRGGGGEQYF.

This clonotype was seen a handful of times. V and J are TRBV20-1 and TRBJ1-5; maybe TRBD1 (6 bases). V shed 3 bases and J shed 5 bases, with 11 bases lying between them. Germline CDR1 DFQATT, CDR2 SNEGSKA (reference sequence). CDR3 length equals 13 residues. The CDR3 DNA is TGCAGTGCTAGTCACAGGGTTGATCAGCCCCAGCATTTT. Residues: CSASHRVDQPQHF.

This clonotype occurred a few times. The chain joins TRBV6-5 to TRBJ2-7; TRBD1 matches at 7 bases. Trimming took 4 bases from V and 4 from J; bases not matched to a gene: 10. CDR3 length: 15 amino acids. Germline CDR1 and CDR2: MNHEY and SVGAGI. The DNA for the CDR3 is TGTGCCAGCAGTTTAGCAGGGGGTTCCGATTACGAGCAGTACTTC. Its protein product is CASSLAGGSDYEQYF.

This clonotype showed up many times. This chain uses TRBV7-8 with TRBJ1-2; D remains ambiguous. V was shortened by 4 bases and J by 9 bases, with 18 bases between the two germline ends. Looked up from germline, CDR1 is SGHVS and CDR2 is FQNEAQ. The CDR3 is made up of 14 amino acids. In nucleotides, the CDR3 is TGTGCCAGCAGCTCTGCACGGACGGAGCTCAGCTACACCTTC. It yields the protein CASSSARTELSYTF.

This clonotype was picked up many times. The chain employs TRBV18 and TRBJ1-5; 12 bases are shared with TRBD1. The V gene end was trimmed by 2 bases and the J gene end by 6 bases; junction bases not matched to a gene: 5. The length of the CDR3 is 16 residues. Germline V CDR1 and CDR2: KGHSH, LQKENI. For the CDR3, the DNA is TGTGCCAGCTCACCAGGGACAGGGGGCTTCAGTCAGCCCCAGCATTTT. Translated, it gives CASSPGTGGFSQPQHF. Drawing the rest from reference TRBV18 and TRBJ1-5, the complete variable domain is NAGVMQNPRHLVRRRGQEARLRCSPMKGHSHVYWYRQLPEEGLKFMVYLQKENIIDESGMPKERFSAEFPKEGPSILRIQQVVRGDSAAYFCASSPGTGGFSQPQHFGDGTRLSIL.

This clonotype was observed many times. The chain employs TRBV6-1 and TRBJ1-5, with D unresolved. The CDR3 is 13 residues long. The V and J ends lost 1 base and 5 bases respectively, with 6 bases between them. CDR1 is MNHNS, CDR2 SASEGT, per germline. The CDR3 DNA reads TGTGCCAGCAGTGAAGTCGAGGATCAGCCCCAGCATTTT. Translation: CASSEVEDQPQHF.

This clonotype was observed many times. CDR3 protein: CAWNRRIDGYTF. CDR3 in DNA: TGTGCCTGGAATCGCCGGATCGATGGCTACACCTTC. V gene TRBV30 combines with J gene TRBJ1-2; D is uncertain. The V gene lost 4 bases and the J gene lost 6 bases, with 12 bases spanning the gap. CDR1 is GTSNPN, CDR2 SVGIG, per germline (reference sequence). The CDR3 has 12 residues. The variable domain in full, completed from reference TRBV30 and TRBJ1-2, reads SQTIHQWPATLVQPVGSPLSLECTVEGTSNPNLYWYRQAAGRGLQLLFYSVGIGQISSEVPQNLSASRPQDRQFILSSKKLLLSDSGFYLCAWNRRIDGYTFGSGTRLTVV.

This chain connects TRBV30 to TRBJ1-1; D unclear. The CDR3 length is 13 residues. Germline-derived CDR1 and CDR2 are GTSNPN and SVGIG (reference sequence). The germline V and J ends were trimmed by 1 base and 0 bases, with 6 bases remaining between them. DNA for the CDR3: TGTGCCTGGAGTGAGAATTTGAACACTGAAGCTTTCTTT. Translation: CAWSENLNTEAFF.

Ten or more counts support this clonotype. V and J are TRBV28 and TRBJ2-7, with TRBD1 as a possible D gene (5 bases). V shed 8 bases and J shed 2 bases, with 16 bases lying between them. Germline lookup yields CDR1 MDHEN and CDR2 SYDVKM. This CDR3 has 14 amino acids. This CDR3 reads CASLTQGSAYEQYF. CDR3 sequence (DNA): TGTGCCAGCCTTACTCAGGGATCGGCCTACGAGCAGTACTTC.

This clonotype was found many times. The chain joins TRBV7-8 to TRBJ2-2; 9 bases agree with TRBD1. The germline gives CDR1 SGHVS, CDR2 FQNEAQ. The J segment lost 2 bases and the V segment lost 5 bases, leaving 6 bases of the junction unmatched. The CDR3 covers 16 residues. CDR3 nucleotide sequence: TGTGCCAGCAGCCGACGGACAGGGGCAAACACCGGGGAGCTGTTTTTT. Amino acid sequence: CASSRRTGANTGELFF.

The rearrangement uses TRBV28 and TRBJ1-5; possible D gene TRBD1, 5 bases. CDR1 MDHEN and CDR2 SYDVKM come from the germline V gene. CDR3 length equals 17 residues. Trimming cost V 7 bases and J 6 bases, with 25 bases left between them. The CDR3 spells CASILDPETENTQPQHF. The DNA of the CDR3 is TGTGCCAGCATCCTAGATCCGGAGACAGAAAATACTCAGCCCCAGCATTTT.

This clonotype was recorded at least ten times. The rearrangement links TRBV27 to TRBJ2-5, with 10 bases aligning to TRBD2. Germline V gene sequence: CDR1 MNHEY, CDR2 SMNVEV (reference sequence). After removal of 0 bases from V and 3 bases from J, the junction contained 7 bases not matched to a gene. The CDR3 runs 17 residues. CDR3 protein: CASSLSPAGGPEETQYF. CDR3 in DNA: TGTGCCAGCAGTTTATCGCCAGCGGGAGGGCCAGAAGAGACCCAGTACTTC.

This clonotype was counted many times. This chain uses TRBV6-5 with TRBJ1-5; no reliable D call. Trimming took off 5 bases at V and 0 bases at J, with 8 bases between the two ends. The CDR3 is 14 amino acids. Germline V gives CDR1 MNHEY, CDR2 SVGAGI. The CDR3 DNA reads TGTGCCAGCAGTCCAGTGGCTAGCAATCAGCCCCAGCATTTT. This encodes CASSPVASNQPQHF.

This clonotype has a count of ten or more. V usage is TRBV9 and J usage is TRBJ2-2; D remains unclear. Germline-derived CDR1 and CDR2 are SGDLS and YYNGEE. The CDR3 extends over 12 amino acids. The V end lost 3 bases, the J end lost 0 bases, and 0 bases lay between the germline ends. The CDR3 region has the DNA TGTGCCAGCAGCGCGAACACCGGGGAGCTGTTTTTT. Its translation: CASSANTGELFF.

At least ten counts were recorded for this clonotype. V and J are TRBV6-5 and TRBJ1-2; 7 bases fit TRBD1. The CDR3 extends over 14 amino acids. The germline gives CDR1 MNHEY, CDR2 SVGAGI. V lost 6 bases, J lost 2 bases, and 6 bases stayed unmatched. CDR3: CASRPGQQNYGYTF. The CDR3 region has the DNA TGTGCCAGCAGGCCGGGACAGCAGAACTATGGCTACACCTTC.

This clonotype has a handful of counts. The chain couples TRBV11-2 to TRBJ2-7, with 15 bases lining up with TRBD2. CDR1 and CDR2 from the germline V gene are SGHAT and FQNNGV. The CDR3 is 17 amino acids. V lost 5 bases, J lost 5 bases, and 10 bases stayed unmatched. DNA for the CDR3: TGTGCCAGCAGCCCACCGGGACTAGCGGGAGGTAGCAACGAGCAGTACTTC. The encoded protein is CASSPPGLAGGSNEQYF.

The chain uses TRBV6-1 and TRBJ1-1; D is undetermined. Per germline, CDR1 MNHNS and CDR2 SASEGT. Between the trimmed V and J ends, which lost 5 bases and 2 bases, there was a span of 12 bases. This CDR3 has 14 residues. The CDR3 protein is CASSIMNLNTEAFF. The CDR3 DNA reads as TGTGCCAGCAGTATAATGAATCTTAACACTGAAGCTTTCTTT.

At least ten counts were recorded for this clonotype. A read error may account for a junction end that differs from germline. The V gene is TRBV7-7, the J gene TRBJ2-5, with D hard to call. Germline loops: CDR1 SSHAT, CDR2 FNYEAQ (reference sequence). The CDR3 loop spans 14 amino acids. CDR3 DNA: TGTGCTAGCAGCCCCCGTGGCCTCCGGGAGACCCAGTACTTC. Protein product: CASSPRGLRETQYF.

This clonotype was recorded at least ten times. This chain joins TRBV20-1 and TRBJ2-7; a weak D match, TRBD2 (6 bases). The CDR3 length is 14 residues. The germline V and J ends were trimmed by 1 base and 0 bases, with 10 bases remaining between them. Per germline, CDR1 DFQATT and CDR2 SNEGSKA (reference sequence). The CDR3 here is CSARAGRDSYEQYF. The CDR3 DNA sequence: TGCAGTGCTAGAGCGGGGCGGGACTCCTACGAGCAGTACTTC.

At least ten counts were recorded for this clonotype. V and J are TRBV12-3 or TRBV12-4 and TRBJ1-2; TRBD1 is a possible D gene (5 bases). This CDR3 is 15 amino acids long. V was shortened by 8 bases and J by 1 base, with 17 bases between the two germline ends. CDR3 nucleotide sequence: TGTGCCAGCGCCCTGGGGGTCGGGTTTAACTATGGCTACACCTTC. Translated, it gives CASALGVGFNYGYTF.

The chain couples TRBV6-1 to TRBJ1-1; D not certain. The CDR3 runs to 13 residues. CDR1 is MNHNS and CDR2 is SASEGT in the germline V gene. Trimming stripped 6 bases from V and 4 bases from J, with 12 bases between. DNA for the CDR3: TGTGCCAGCAGGAGGGTAAGTGGCACTGAAGCTTTCTTT. Translation: CASRRVSGTEAFF.

V and J are TRBV7-6 and TRBJ2-7; no reliable D call. This CDR3 is 15 amino acids long. Trimming removed 2 bases at V and 6 bases at J, with 17 bases between. Germline CDR1 reads SGHVS; CDR2 reads FNYEAQ. CDR3 amino acids: CASSLMTPRGSEQYF. CDR3 DNA sequence: TGTGCCAGCAGCTTAATGACCCCCCGTGGTAGCGAGCAGTACTTC.

The gene calls are TRBV24-1 and TRBJ1-1; maybe TRBD1 (6 bases). V was trimmed by 6 bases and J by 8 bases, leaving 18 bases between them. The CDR3 covers 14 residues. Germline V gives CDR1 KGHDR, CDR2 SFDVKD. The CDR3 DNA reads as TGTGCCACCAGTTCCAGTTTGTGGGGGCACGAAGCTTTCTTT. Translation: CATSSSLWGHEAFF.

The table lists this clonotype with a few counts. This chain uses TRBV6-1 with TRBJ1-1; TRBD1 is a possible D gene (5 bases). The CDR3 totals 13 residues. Germline V gene lookup returns CDR1 MNHNS and CDR2 SASEGT. Trimming shortened V by 3 bases and J by 5 bases, and 10 bases separated the two germline ends. The CDR3 here is CASSERGLTEAFF. The CDR3 DNA follows: TGTGCCAGCAGTGAGCGGGGGTTGACTGAAGCTTTCTTT.

This clonotype was seen at least ten times. The chain links TRBV14 to TRBJ2-5, with 7 bases that match TRBD2. With 3 bases clipped from V and 2 bases from J, the junction kept 6 bases outside the gene matches. The CDR3 contains 15 residues. Per the germline V gene, CDR1 is SGHDN and CDR2 is FVKESK. Written as DNA, the CDR3 is TGTGCCAGCAGCCACCGGGGACTACCTCAAGAGACCCAGTACTTC. It translates to CASSHRGLPQETQYF.